Below, 25 T cell receptor beta chains from the same sample are listed, as sequenced in a study of T cells in localized non-small cell lung cancer (TCRdb year 2020). Preparation of the library involved the immunoSEQ multiplex PCR assay. TCRdb provides this immuneACCESS table in a form limited to in-frame rearrangements. Some clones are lacking; in checked studies, under half of them reflect an unresolved V gene, and why the rest are absent is not known. The sample profile shows some 140,000 clones; around 90% of them were found once. The ten largest clones represent about 1.5% of the sample. The sample consisted of peripheral blood, taken before any cancer treatment. The receptors stem from a female donor over 55 with stage I lung adenocarcinoma.

The chain links TRBV19 to TRBJ2-5; possibly TRBD1 for D (6 bases). Trimming stripped 5 bases from V and 5 bases from J, with 18 bases between. The V gene's germline CDR1 is LNHDA and CDR2 SQIVND (reference sequence). The CDR3 extends over 15 amino acids. The CDR3 nucleotides are TGTGCCAGTAGTTGGGGGCAGGGTCGAGGGGAGACCCAGTACTTC. It encodes CASSWGQGRGETQYF. The entire variable domain, with the rest obtained from reference TRBV19 and TRBJ2-5, is as follows: DGGITQSPKYLFRKEGQNVTLSCEQNLNHDAMYWYRQDPGQGLRLIYYSQIVNDFQKGDIAEGYSVSREKKESFPLTVTSAQKNPTAFYLCASSWGQGRGETQYFGPGTRLLVL.

V is TRBV4-1 and J is TRBJ2-6; D gene unclear. V was pared by 0 bases and J by 4 bases, with 10 bases between. The CDR3 consists of 16 residues. The germline V gene has CDR1 MGHRA and CDR2 YSYEKL. The CDR3 coding sequence is TGCGCCAGCAGCCAAGAGGTGGTAGGGGGGGCCAACGTCCTGACTTTC. This encodes CASSQEVVGGANVLTF.

The V gene is TRBV7-8, the J gene TRBJ2-3; tentatively, D is TRBD2 (6 bases). Germline V gene sequence: CDR1 SGHVS, CDR2 FQNEAQ. V lost 1 base and J 2 bases, leaving 10 bases between the germline ends. The CDR3 sequence is 15 residues long. The CDR3 here is CASSLVGGFTDTQYF. The CDR3 coding sequence is TGTGCCAGCAGCTTAGTTGGGGGGTTCACAGATACGCAGTATTTT.

J is TRBJ1-2 and V is TRBV5-6, with D perhaps TRBD1 (5 bases). This CDR3 is built from 15 residues. CDR1 and CDR2 (germline): SGHDT, YYEEEE. V dropped 2 bases and J dropped 7 bases, with 18 bases sitting between them. The CDR3 protein is CASSLSAPGQGGYTF. The CDR3 DNA follows: TGTGCCAGCAGCTTAAGTGCCCCAGGCCAGGGTGGCTACACCTTC.

This rearrangement joins TRBV18 to TRBJ2-2; D is unclear. V was trimmed by 2 bases and J by 2 bases, leaving 12 bases between them. The germline gives CDR1 KGHSH, CDR2 LQKENI. This CDR3 is built from 16 residues. For the CDR3, the DNA is TGTGCCAGCTCACCAAAGGCGCCAGGAAACACCGGGGAGCTGTTTTTT. It translates to CASSPKAPGNTGELFF.

The rearrangement uses TRBV7-3 and TRBJ2-7, with no clear D. Trimming took 3 bases from V and 3 from J, leaving 6 bases between them. This CDR3 spans 12 amino acids. From germline, CDR1 is SGHTA and CDR2 FQGTGA. CDR3 sequence (DNA): TGTGCCAGCAGCTTGAACCTCTACGAGCAGTACTTC. It translates to CASSLNLYEQYF. Full variable domain (rest looked up from reference TRBV7-3 and TRBJ2-7): GAGVSQTPSNKVTEKGKYVELRCDPISGHTALYWYRQSLGQGPEFLIYFQGTGAADDSGLPNDRFFAVRPEGSVSTLKIQRTERGDSAVYLCASSLNLYEQYFGPGTRLTVT.

This chain uses TRBV27 with TRBJ2-7, with D uncertain. V was clipped by 8 bases and J by 6 bases, with 17 bases between them. This CDR3 region has 13 residues. From germline, CDR1 is MNHEY and CDR2 SMNVEV (reference sequence). CDR3 residues: CASVDSIRREQYF. CDR3 sequence (DNA): TGTGCCAGCGTCGATTCAATCCGGCGCGAGCAGTACTTC.

The chain carries TRBV6-1 and TRBJ2-4; D not certain. Germline V gene sequence: CDR1 MNHNS, CDR2 SASEGT. V dropped 1 base and J dropped 0 bases, with 4 bases sitting between them. The CDR3 has 14 amino acids. The CDR3 loop reads CASSEVVAKNIQYF. The DNA for the CDR3 is TGTGCCAGCAGTGAAGTGGTAGCCAAAAACATTCAGTACTTC.

V usage is TRBV30 and J usage is TRBJ1-1, with D possibly matching TRBD1 (6 bases). Germline lookup yields CDR1 GTSNPN and CDR2 SVGIG (reference sequence). The V gene lost 3 bases and the J gene lost 4 bases, with 9 bases spanning the gap. The CDR3 has 12 residues. The CDR3 is CAWRVGATEAFF. The CDR3 DNA follows: TGTGCCTGGAGAGTGGGGGCCACTGAAGCTTTCTTT.

The rearrangement uses TRBV7-9 and TRBJ2-7; the match to TRBD2 covers 10 bases. The CDR3 spans 15 residues. J was trimmed by 3 bases and V by 8 bases; bases with no gene match: 10. The V gene's germline CDR1 is SEHNR and CDR2 FQNEAQ (reference sequence). This CDR3 reads CASRPSGRADYEQYF. The CDR3 bases are TGTGCCAGCCGACCCAGCGGGAGGGCCGACTACGAGCAGTACTTC.

The V gene is TRBV6-5, the J gene TRBJ2-3, with TRBD2 identical over 8 bases. The CDR3 contains 14 residues. The junction had 6 bases not matched to a gene; V was cut back by 6 bases and J by 4 bases. Germline V gene sequence: CDR1 MNHEY, CDR2 SVGAGI. CDR3 protein: CASRRGVTADTQYF. DNA for the CDR3: TGTGCCAGCAGGCGGGGGGTTACCGCAGATACGCAGTATTTT.

The V and J genes are TRBV5-5 and TRBJ2-1, with D unclear. The CDR3 length is 15 residues. With 0 bases removed from V and 0 bases from J, the gap between germline ends came to 7 bases. Germline V gene data show CDR1 as SGHKS and CDR2 as YYEKEE (reference sequence). As DNA, the CDR3 is TGTGCCAGCAGCTTGGCGGGTCTCTCCTACAATGAGCAGTTCTTC. It is translated as CASSLAGLSYNEQFF.

This chain connects TRBV28 to TRBJ2-1, with D possibly TRBD1 on 6 matching bases. Deletions cut 5 bases from V and 4 bases from J, with 12 bases between. The CDR3 has 14 amino acids. Germline-derived CDR1 and CDR2 are MDHEN and SYDVKM. CDR3 protein: CASSNPQGYNEQFF. The CDR3 DNA reads as TGTGCCAGCAGTAACCCCCAGGGGTACAATGAGCAGTTCTTC.

The chain is built from TRBV30 and TRBJ1-5; the D gene is possibly TRBD1 (6 bases). The V end was cut by 0 bases, the J end by 7 bases, with 10 bases between. This CDR3 region has 13 residues. Germline V gene lookup returns CDR1 GTSNPN and CDR2 SVGIG (reference sequence). This CDR3 reads CAWSVAGDQPQHF. CDR3 DNA: TGTGCCTGGAGTGTAGCAGGGGACCAGCCCCAGCATTTT.

CDR3: CASSDGGNTGEQYF. CDR3 coding DNA: TGTGCCAGCAGCGACGGAGGCAATACGGGCGAGCAGTACTTC. This chain connects TRBV7-9 to TRBJ2-7, with D tentatively TRBD2 (5 bases). The CDR3 sequence is 14 residues long. Germline CDR1 SEHNR, CDR2 FQNEAQ (reference sequence). Deletions cut 5 bases from V and 6 bases from J, with 17 bases between.

The chain is built from TRBV10-2 and TRBJ2-7, with 9 bases that match TRBD2. CDR1 is WSHSY and CDR2 is SAAADI in the germline V gene. CDR3 length: 15 residues. Trimming at V came to 8 bases and at J to 6 bases, leaving 14 bases not matched to a gene. The CDR3 spells CASYVSWTSAPEQYF. DNA of the CDR3: TGCGCCAGCTACGTTTCTTGGACTAGCGCACCCGAGCAGTACTTC.

The genes are TRBV5-1 and TRBJ2-5, with D unresolved. The CDR3 sequence is 14 residues long. V was pared by 5 bases and J by 3 bases, with 14 bases between. CDR1 and CDR2 from the germline V gene are SGHRS and YFSETQ. In DNA form, the CDR3 reads TGCGCCAGCAGTATGCAACCCGTAAAAGAGACCCAGTACTTC. Translated, it gives CASSMQPVKETQYF.

This clone came up once. The chain employs TRBV19 and TRBJ2-5; 8 bases map to TRBD1. The CDR3 spans 15 residues. The V and J ends lost 3 bases and 3 bases, in that order; junction bases with no gene match: 6. Looked up from germline, CDR1 is LNHDA and CDR2 is SQIVND (reference sequence). The CDR3 spells CASSIRQGAKETQYF. The CDR3 bases are TGTGCCAGTAGTATCCGCCAGGGGGCAAAAGAGACCCAGTACTTC. Full variable domain (outside the CDR3, taken from reference TRBV19 and TRBJ2-5): DGGITQSPKYLFRKEGQNVTLSCEQNLNHDAMYWYRQDPGQGLRLIYYSQIVNDFQKGDIAEGYSVSREKKESFPLTVTSAQKNPTAFYLCASSIRQGAKETQYFGPGTRLLVL.

The chain uses TRBV28 and TRBJ2-1; 7 bases align to TRBD1. CDR1 MDHEN and CDR2 SYDVKM come from the germline V gene. The CDR3 is 15 residues long. The V gene end was trimmed by 6 bases and the J gene end by 7 bases; junction bases not matched to a gene: 12. The CDR3 protein is CASSPTGDKQNEQFF. DNA of the CDR3: TGTGCCAGCAGCCCTACAGGGGACAAACAAAATGAGCAGTTCTTC.

V and J are TRBV21-1 and TRBJ1-5; whether TRBD1, the table's D call, matches the DNA was not checked. TRBV21-1 represents a pseudogene. This CDR3 has 19 amino acids. CDR3 coding DNA: TGTGCCAGCAGCGTCCGGGACAGGGACGACTTTTATAGCAATCAGCCCCAGCATTTT. Protein: CASSVRDRDDFYSNQPQHF.

The V gene is TRBV6-6, the J gene TRBJ1-1; D might be TRBD1 (5 bases). Germline assignment: CDR1 MNHNY and CDR2 SVGAGI (reference sequence). The CDR3 is 13 residues long. V was clipped by 0 bases and J by 7 bases, with 9 bases between them. In DNA form, the CDR3 reads TGTGCCAGCAGTTACTCGAGGGGCAGTGAAGCTTTCTTT. Protein sequence: CASSYSRGSEAFF.

The V call is TRBV5-6, the J call TRBJ1-4; 10 bases align to TRBD1. Germline values: CDR1 SGHDT, CDR2 YYEEEE. J gave up 7 bases and V 3 bases, and 3 bases lay outside the gene matches. CDR3 size: 14 residues. Written as DNA, the CDR3 is TGTGCCAGCAGCTCGGGACAGGGGTTTGAAAAACTGTTTTTT. It is translated as CASSSGQGFEKLFF.

The chain employs TRBV7-2 and TRBJ2-7; no firm D call. CDR1 and CDR2 from the germline V gene are SGHTA and FQGNSA. This CDR3 comprises 13 residues. The germline V and J ends were trimmed by 2 bases and 7 bases, with 12 bases remaining between them. The CDR3 DNA reads as TGTGCCAGCAGCTTACCCTCCCCGCGGGAGCAGTACTTC. This gives the protein CASSLPSPREQYF.

This chain uses TRBV7-9 with TRBJ2-3; D is perhaps TRBD1 (5 bases). Germline lookup yields CDR1 SEHNR and CDR2 FQNEAQ (reference sequence). This CDR3 has 14 amino acids. V dropped 5 bases and J dropped 1 base, with 10 bases sitting between them. CDR3 nucleotides: TGTGCCAGCAGCGGGGCCTTCGGCACAGATACGCAGTATTTT. Translation gives CASSGAFGTDTQYF. Variable domain in full (rest from reference TRBV7-9 and TRBJ2-3): DTGVSQNPRHKITKRGQNVTFRCDPISEHNRLYWYRQTLGQGPEFLTYFQNEAQLEKSRLLSDRFSAERPKGSFSTLEIQRTEQGDSAMYLCASSGAFGTDTQYFGPGTRLTVL.

The chain uses TRBV7-3 and TRBJ2-3; D unresolved. The V gene's germline CDR1 is SGHTA and CDR2 FQGTGA. V shed 5 bases and J shed 4 bases, with 13 bases lying between them. The CDR3 totals 14 residues. As DNA, the CDR3 is TGTGCCAGCAGCCCCGGGTTGGGTTCAGATACGCAGTATTTT. Translated, it gives CASSPGLGSDTQYF.